The 18 T cell receptor beta chains below come from one sample, sequenced in a study of Tregs in tolerant kidney transplant recipients. Sequencing was performed with immunoSEQ multiplex PCR; in TCRdb, only in-frame clones are kept and a portion is missing. The sample records around 74,000 clones, 95% to 98% being singletons. The sample here was CD4+ T cells from blood, taken before the transplant. The receptors come from a human donor who received a combined kidney and bone marrow transplant.

This rearrangement joins TRBV7-3 to TRBJ1-1, with TRBD1 identical over 7 bases. This CDR3 has 17 amino acids. V trimming: 2 bases; J trimming: 1 base; junction bases outside the gene matches: 10. The germline V gene has CDR1 SGHTA and CDR2 FQGTGA. The CDR3 DNA follows: TGTGCCAGCAGCTTATCGCCACCCGGGACAGCGAACACTGAAGCTTTCTTT. Amino acids: CASSLSPPGTANTEAFF.

The rearrangement joins TRBV10-2 to TRBJ2-6; a weak D match, TRBD2 (5 bases). V dropped 5 bases and J dropped 5 bases, with 16 bases sitting between them. The germline V gene has CDR1 WSHSY and CDR2 SAAADI. The CDR3 is 16 residues long. CDR3 in DNA: TGCGCCAGCAGTATCGCATTCACTAGTCGGGCCAACGTCCTGACTTTC. This translates into CASSIAFTSRANVLTF.

V gene TRBV19 combines with J gene TRBJ2-1; D is ambiguous. CDR3 length: 12 residues. V shed 5 bases and J shed 3 bases, with 5 bases lying between them. CDR1 is LNHDA and CDR2 is SQIVND in the germline V gene (reference sequence). Written as DNA, the CDR3 is TGTGCCAGTAGTCGCTACTACAATGAGCAGTTCTTC. This sequence encodes CASSRYYNEQFF.

The chain carries TRBV5-8 and TRBJ2-2; tentative D call: TRBD1 (5 bases). The germline CDR1 and CDR2 sequences are SGHTS and YDEGEE. V lost 2 bases and J lost 6, with 11 bases in between. The CDR3 length is 14 residues. This CDR3 is CASSFRQSSGELFF. CDR3 nucleotides: TGTGCCAGCAGCTTCCGACAGTCGTCCGGGGAGCTGTTTTTT. The whole variable domain, remainder taken from reference TRBV5-8 and TRBJ2-2, is EAGVTQSPTHLIKTRGQQATLRCSPISGHTSVYWYQQALGLGLQFLLWYDEGEERNRGNFPPRFSGRQFPNYSSELNVNALELEDSALYLCASSFRQSSGELFFGEGSRLTVL.

The chain uses TRBV2 and TRBJ2-5; D uncertain. Deletions cut 6 bases from V and 4 bases from J, with 12 bases between. Germline CDR1 is SNHLY and CDR2 is FYNNEI. The CDR3 is made up of 13 amino acids. The chain's CDR3 is CASREKSRETQYF. As DNA, the CDR3 is TGTGCCAGCAGGGAGAAGTCAAGAGAGACCCAGTACTTC.

The V gene is TRBV27, the J gene TRBJ2-7; possibly TRBD1 for D (6 bases). Trimming left V 8 bases short and J 0 bases short, with 11 bases between. Germline CDR1 reads MNHEY; CDR2 reads SMNVEV (reference sequence). The CDR3 is made up of 13 amino acids. CDR3 loop: CASGRQASYEQYF. Written as DNA, the CDR3 is TGTGCCAGCGGTCGACAGGCCTCCTACGAGCAGTACTTC.

The V gene is TRBV7-2, the J gene TRBJ2-5, with D unclear. V was clipped by 1 base and J by 5 bases, with 5 bases between them. CDR1 and CDR2 from the germline V gene are SGHTA and FQGNSA. The CDR3 covers 12 residues. CDR3 coding DNA: TGTGCCAGCAGCTTAGTACGGGAGACCCAGTACTTC. It codes for CASSLVRETQYF.

This chain connects TRBV4-2 to TRBJ1-6; TRBD1 agrees at 7 bases. The CDR3 spans 17 residues. Trimming at V came to 2 bases and at J to 5 bases, leaving 9 bases not matched to a gene. In germline, CDR1 is LGHNA, CDR2 YNFKEQ. As DNA, the CDR3 is TGTGCCAGCAGCCAAAGCACCGGGACAGCAAATAATTCACCCCTCCACTTT. Translation: CASSQSTGTANNSPLHF.

This clone showed up just once. The chain employs TRBV19 and TRBJ2-2; perhaps TRBD2 as D (6 bases). This CDR3 is built from 16 residues. The V gene's germline CDR1 is LNHDA and CDR2 SQIVND (reference sequence). Deletions cut 1 base from V and 4 bases from J, with 13 bases between. The CDR3 protein is CASSIGPLRGTGELFF. The CDR3 DNA reads TGTGCCAGTAGTATAGGGCCCTTGCGGGGCACCGGGGAGCTGTTTTTT.

The chain couples TRBV10-1 to TRBJ2-7, with 8 positions matching TRBD1. V lost 8 bases, J lost 5 bases, and 14 bases stayed unmatched. Germline V CDR1 and CDR2: WNHNN, SYGVQD (reference sequence). The CDR3 has 15 residues. The CDR3 DNA is TGCGCCAGCGTACGACCCAGGGGGCGCGTCGACGAGCAGTACTTC. It specifies CASVRPRGRVDEQYF.

The CDR3 here is CASSVGPPVNYGYTF. The CDR3, as DNA: TGTGCCAGCAGCGTAGGTCCCCCGGTAAACTATGGCTACACCTTC. The chain joins TRBV9 to TRBJ1-2, with no clear D. The germline V and J ends were trimmed by 0 bases and 2 bases, with 11 bases remaining between them. The CDR3 covers 15 residues. The germline CDR1 and CDR2 sequences are SGDLS and YYNGEE.

This chain connects TRBV30 to TRBJ1-6, with D tentatively TRBD1 (6 bases). V was pared by 5 bases and J by 10 bases, with 18 bases between. Germline V gene lookup returns CDR1 GTSNPN and CDR2 SVGIG (reference sequence). The CDR3 is 14 amino acids. The CDR3 loop reads CAWVGGQGSSPLHF. CDR3 in DNA: TGTGCCTGGGTGGGTGGGCAGGGGAGCTCACCCCTCCACTTT.

The genes are TRBV30 and TRBJ2-7; 9 bases match TRBD2. The J segment lost 12 bases and the V segment lost 0 bases, leaving 12 bases of the junction unmatched. Looked up from germline, CDR1 is GTSNPN and CDR2 is SVGIG (reference sequence). The CDR3 contains 14 residues. The CDR3 DNA is TGTGCCTGGAGTGTGATGGGCAGGGAGGGACTAGCGTACTTC. Amino acid sequence: CAWSVMGREGLAYF.

V is TRBV28 and J is TRBJ2-2; D gene ambiguous. The CDR3 loop spans 14 amino acids. Germline-derived CDR1 and CDR2 are MDHEN and SYDVKM. The ends were cut back, 7 bases at V and 8 bases at J, with 17 bases in the middle. The DNA for the CDR3 is TGTGCCAGCACTCGGTCCCCTATTAGTGGGGAGCTGTTTTTT. Translated, it gives CASTRSPISGELFF. Complete variable domain (other parts from reference TRBV28 and TRBJ2-2): DVKVTQSSRYLVKRTGEKVFLECVQDMDHENMFWYRQDPGLGLRLIYFSYDVKMKEKGDIPEGYSVSREKKERFSLILESASTNQTSMYLCASTRSPISGELFFGEGSRLTVL.

This clone was observed once. V and J are TRBV18 and TRBJ2-5; TRBD2 matches 11 bases. Germline V gives CDR1 KGHSH, CDR2 LQKENI. Unmatched junction bases numbered 7, after V lost 5 bases and J lost 5 bases. The CDR3 consists of 15 residues. CDR3 DNA: TGTGCCAGCTCATCTCCACTAGCGGGAGCGGAGACCCAGTACTTC. It specifies CASSSPLAGAETQYF.

This clone occurred once. The chain combines TRBV9 with TRBJ1-2, with a possible D match to TRBD1 (6 bases). The ends were cut back, 4 bases at V and 5 bases at J, with 15 bases in the middle. The CDR3 is made up of 14 amino acids. Germline loops: CDR1 SGDLS, CDR2 YYNGEE. The CDR3 spells CASSPSVGAYGYTF. The CDR3 DNA reads as TGTGCCAGCAGCCCATCCGTGGGGGCTTATGGCTACACCTTC.

The chain employs TRBV19 and TRBJ1-2; possible D gene TRBD1, 5 bases. The germline V gene encodes CDR1 LNHDA and CDR2 SQIVND (reference sequence). The CDR3 sequence is 14 residues long. Trimming removed 6 bases at V and 1 base at J, with 12 bases between. The CDR3 region has the DNA TGTGCCAGTAGAAGGTCGGGGGGTAACTATGGCTACACCTTC. This encodes CASRRSGGNYGYTF.

This sequence joins TRBV30 and TRBJ1-2; 9 bases match TRBD1. Per germline, CDR1 GTSNPN and CDR2 SVGIG (reference sequence). V was pared by 1 base and J by 4 bases, with 1 base of the junction left unmatched. The CDR3 is 13 residues long. CDR3 in amino acids: CAWSADRGYGYTF. The CDR3 region has the DNA TGTGCCTGGAGTGCGGACAGGGGCTATGGCTACACCTTC. Full variable domain (remainder filled in from reference TRBV30 and TRBJ1-2): SQTIHQWPATLVQPVGSPLSLECTVEGTSNPNLYWYRQAAGRGLQLLFYSVGIGQISSEVPQNLSASRPQDRQFILSSKKLLLSDSGFYLCAWSADRGYGYTFGSGTRLTVV.